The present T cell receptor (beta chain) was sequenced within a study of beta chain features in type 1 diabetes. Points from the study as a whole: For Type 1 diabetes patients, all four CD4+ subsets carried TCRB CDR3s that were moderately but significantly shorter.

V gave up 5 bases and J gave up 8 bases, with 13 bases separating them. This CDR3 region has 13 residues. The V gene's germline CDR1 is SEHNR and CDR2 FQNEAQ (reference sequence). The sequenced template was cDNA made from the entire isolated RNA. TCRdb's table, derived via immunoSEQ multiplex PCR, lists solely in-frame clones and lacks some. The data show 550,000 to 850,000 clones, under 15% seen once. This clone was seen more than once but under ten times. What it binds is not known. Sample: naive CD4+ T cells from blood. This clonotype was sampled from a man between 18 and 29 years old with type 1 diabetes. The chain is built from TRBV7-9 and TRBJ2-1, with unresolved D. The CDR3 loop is CASSQSGLDEQFF. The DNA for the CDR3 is TGTGCCAGCAGCCAATCGGGTCTCGATGAGCAGTTCTTC.